What follows describes a single T cell receptor (beta chain). CDR1 WNHNN and CDR2 SYGVQD come from the germline V gene (reference sequence). The CDR3 loop spans 14 amino acids. V lost 6 bases and J lost 8; bases outside the gene matches: 9. The authors' processing: Amplification of reference gene primers provided the estimated nucleated cell counts. TCRdb's copy holds only in-frame clones and misses some; the assay was immunoSEQ multiplex PCR. Clonal size and the V and J genes are those of that table, whereas D and trimming came from the DNA. Here the sample spans tens of thousands of clones, roughly 80% being singletons. The data were obtained in a study of blood T cell repertoires in COVID-19. Background on the study: Acute-phase and convalescent COVID-19 samples originated in the United States, Italy and Spain.

The chain couples TRBV10-1 to TRBJ2-1, with 8 bases matching TRBD2. This TCR derives from a man aged 55 to 70 with acute or convalescent COVID-19. Sample: peripheral blood. CDR3 protein: CASRPGTSIDEQFF. DNA for the CDR3: TGCGCCAGCAGACCCGGGACTAGTATCGATGAGCAGTTCTTC.